Listed here are 30 T cell receptor beta chains from one sample, sequenced in a study of cytomegalovirus exposure and HLA in healthy donors. A multiplex PCR was run with 60 Vbeta primers and 13 Jbeta primers. The method was immunoSEQ multiplex PCR; TCRdb's version includes in-frame clones alone and lacks a portion of them. The sample has 130,000 to 150,000 clones, roughly 79% seen once. Material for sequencing was PBMCs. These receptors all come from a man younger than 35 in good health and CMV-seronegative.

This clone was detected a few times. The chain combines TRBV4-3 with TRBJ2-4; 7 nucleotides match TRBD2. This CDR3 spans 17 amino acids. Germline loops: CDR1 LGHNA, CDR2 YSLEER. The J segment lost 0 bases and the V segment lost 1 base, leaving 6 bases of the junction unmatched. The CDR3 reads CASSQGSGVKAKNIQYF. As DNA, the CDR3 is TGCGCCAGCAGCCAAGGGAGCGGGGTAAAAGCCAAAAACATTCAGTACTTC.

The J gene is TRBJ1-5, the V gene TRBV15; D unresolved. The CDR3 length is 12 residues. Trimming cost V 0 bases and J 7 bases, with 4 bases left between them. Germline CDR1 LNHNV, CDR2 YYDKDF (reference sequence). The CDR3 nucleotides read TGTGCCACCAGCAGAGATTTACAGCCCCAGCATTTT. This codes for CATSRDLQPQHF.

This rearrangement joins TRBV9 to TRBJ1-4, with TRBD1 identical over 10 bases. Germline values: CDR1 SGDLS, CDR2 YYNGEE. The ends lost 3 bases at V and 6 bases at J; junction bases unmatched: 2. The CDR3 runs to 14 residues. The CDR3, as DNA: TGTGCCAGCAGCGCCGGGACAGGGGATGAAAAACTGTTTTTT. It encodes CASSAGTGDEKLFF.

The V gene is TRBV5-4, the J gene TRBJ2-7; 11 bases are a match to TRBD1. V shed 4 bases and J 2 bases; nucleotides not matched to a gene: 5. The CDR3 contains 15 residues. The germline gives CDR1 SGHNT, CDR2 YYREEE (reference sequence). The CDR3 region is CASSVDRGRTYEQYF. The CDR3 DNA reads as TGTGCCAGCAGCGTGGACAGGGGGCGAACCTACGAGCAGTACTTC. Supplemented by reference TRBV5-4 and TRBJ2-7, the full variable domain reads ETGVTQSPTHLIKTRGQQVTLRCSSQSGHNTVSWYQQALGQGPQFIFQYYREEENGRGNFPPRFSGLQFPNYSSELNVNALELDDSALYLCASSVDRGRTYEQYFGPGTRLTVT.

The genes are TRBV7-6 and TRBJ2-5, with D possibly being TRBD1 (5 bases). Matching the DNA end better, TRBJ2-7 makes the J call doubtful. The length of the CDR3 is 15 residues. Germline loops: CDR1 SGHVS, CDR2 FNYEAQ. CDR3: CASSLAVGRDDEQYF. CDR3 coding DNA: TGTGCCAGCAGCTTAGCGGTGGGGCGAGACGACGAGCAGTACTTC.

V and J are TRBV30 and TRBJ1-1; tentative D call: TRBD1 (5 bases). The V gene's germline CDR1 is GTSNPN and CDR2 SVGIG (reference sequence). CDR3 length equals 13 residues. Trimming pared 2 bases from V and 3 bases from J, leaving 10 bases between. The CDR3 DNA sequence: TGTGCCTGGAGTAAAGGGGAAGACACTGAAGCTTTCTTT. It yields the protein CAWSKGEDTEAFF.

The gene calls are TRBV4-1 and TRBJ2-7; 9 nucleotides agree with TRBD1. Germline CDR1 is MGHRA and CDR2 is YSYEKL. This CDR3 is built from 16 residues. V shed 3 bases and J 6 bases; nucleotides not matched to a gene: 12. As DNA, the CDR3 is TGCGCCAGCAGCCAGTCACCGGGACAGGGTATCTGCGAGCAGTACTTC. This gives the protein CASSQSPGQGICEQYF.

The gene calls are TRBV14 and TRBJ1-2; 9 positions agree with TRBD1. Germline CDR1 is SGHDN and CDR2 is FVKESK. V lost 4 bases, J lost 7 bases, and 10 bases stayed unmatched. This CDR3 contains 15 residues. CDR3 sequence (DNA): TGTGCCAGCAGCCTTCAGCCGGGACAGGGTAGTGGCTACACCTTC. Its translation: CASSLQPGQGSGYTF.

This rearrangement joins TRBV6-5 to TRBJ1-6; TRBD1 might be the D (5 bases). The CDR3 loop spans 15 amino acids. V gave up 0 bases and J gave up 8 bases, with 11 bases separating them. Germline CDR1 reads MNHEY; CDR2 reads SVGAGI. The CDR3: CASSYSADRDSPLHF. CDR3 sequence (DNA): TGTGCCAGCAGTTACTCGGCCGACAGAGATTCACCCCTCCACTTT.

For this clone: One end of the junction is discordant with germline, which a read error may explain. The V call is TRBV7-9, the J call TRBJ1-5; TRBD1 matches at 7 bases. Germline assignment: CDR1 SEHNR and CDR2 FQNEAQ (reference sequence). The CDR3 contains 16 residues. CDR3 nucleotides: TGTGCCAGCAGCTCTTTAGGGACAGATAGCAATCAGCCCCGGCATTTT. This sequence encodes CASSSLGTDSNQPRHF.

The gene calls are TRBV9 and TRBJ2-3; TRBD1 aligns across 10 bases. The germline V gene has CDR1 SGDLS and CDR2 YYNGEE. Trimming at V came to 4 bases and at J to 4 bases, leaving 9 bases not matched to a gene. The CDR3 consists of 16 residues. The CDR3 is CASSPRQGAIADTQYF. CDR3 bases: TGTGCCAGCAGCCCCCGACAGGGGGCAATAGCAGATACGCAGTATTTT.

The chain uses TRBV5-4 and TRBJ2-5; maybe TRBD2 (6 bases). V lost 0 bases and J lost 5, with 11 bases in between. The length of the CDR3 is 14 residues. Germline CDR1 is SGHNT and CDR2 is YYREEE (reference sequence). This CDR3 is CASSLAGGRETQYF. The CDR3 DNA reads TGTGCCAGCAGCTTGGCCGGGGGAAGGGAGACCCAGTACTTC.

V usage is TRBV5-8 and J usage is TRBJ2-3; D is perhaps TRBD1 (6 bases). The CDR3 is 15 residues long. Between the trimmed V and J ends, which lost 1 base and 3 bases, there was a span of 12 bases. Germline V gene sequence: CDR1 SGHTS, CDR2 YDEGEE. The CDR3 DNA reads as TGTGCCAGCAGCTTGTTAGGGGGAGAAACAGATACGCAGTATTTT. Translation: CASSLLGGETDTQYF. The variable domain in full, with the rest retrieved from reference TRBV5-8 and TRBJ2-3, is EAGVTQSPTHLIKTRGQQATLRCSPISGHTSVYWYQQALGLGLQFLLWYDEGEERNRGNFPPRFSGRQFPNYSSELNVNALELEDSALYLCASSLLGGETDTQYFGPGTRLTVL.

Regarding this clone: A read error may account for a junction end that differs from germline. Here the CDR3 reads CASSTGTGSHF. CDR3 sequence (DNA): TGTGCCAGCAGTACCGGGACAGGCTCTCACTTT. The V and J genes are TRBV11-2 and TRBJ1-1; TRBD1 matches at 8 bases. The CDR3 extends over 11 amino acids. Germline CDR1 is SGHAT and CDR2 is FQNNGV.

This clone has a handful of counts. The chain carries TRBV7-2 and TRBJ1-1, with a weak D call TRBD1 (5 bases). CDR1 is SGHTA, CDR2 FQGNSA, per germline. Trimming stripped 2 bases from V and 4 bases from J, with 11 bases between. The CDR3 runs to 14 residues. CDR3 sequence (DNA): TGTGCCAGCAGCTTACCCCGGGGGGGCACTGAAGCTTTCTTT. Translated, it gives CASSLPRGGTEAFF.

The rearrangement joins TRBV11-2 to TRBJ2-2; 7 nucleotides match TRBD2. This CDR3 is 17 amino acids long. From germline, CDR1 is SGHAT and CDR2 FQNNGV. V was clipped by 1 base and J by 4 bases; unmatched bases: 9. CDR3 in amino acids: CASSLGGVLAATGELFF. CDR3 coding DNA: TGTGCCAGCAGCTTAGGCGGTGTGCTAGCGGCCACCGGGGAGCTGTTTTTT. Looking up the rest from reference TRBV11-2 and TRBJ2-2 gives the full variable domain: EAGVAQSPRYKIIEKRQSVAFWCNPISGHATLYWYQQILGQGPKLLIQFQNNGVVDDSQLPKDRFSAERLKGVDSTLKIQPAKLEDSAVYLCASSLGGVLAATGELFFGEGSRLTVL.

The chain combines TRBV18 with TRBJ1-5, with 9 bases aligning to TRBD1. Losses at the gene ends were 4 bases for V and 4 bases for J; bases not matched to a gene: 2. This CDR3 is built from 14 residues. Looked up from germline, CDR1 is KGHSH and CDR2 is LQKENI. The CDR3 bases are TGTGCCAGCTCACTTGACAGGGGGAATCAGCCCCAGCATTTT. Amino acid sequence: CASSLDRGNQPQHF.

As for this clone: The germline gene is not matched at one end of the junction; a read error may be the cause. This CDR3 is also generated by other DNA sequences in the sample. The chain carries TRBV12-5 and TRBJ1-6, with a possible D match to TRBD1 (5 bases). In germline, CDR1 is LGHNT, CDR2 FRNRAP. CDR3 size: 14 residues. The CDR3, as DNA: TGTGCTAGTGGTTTGGGACAGATTAATTCTCCCCTCCACTTT. Translation: CASGLGQINSPLHF.

This clone has just a few counts. The rearrangement joins TRBV6-1 to TRBJ2-3; tentative D call: TRBD2 (6 bases). Per the germline V gene, CDR1 is MNHNS and CDR2 is SASEGT. Between the trimmed V and J ends, which lost 4 bases and 2 bases, there was a span of 13 bases. This CDR3 contains 15 residues. CDR3: CASSVLAGSTDTQYF. The CDR3 region has the DNA TGTGCCAGCAGTGTCTTGGCGGGGTCCACAGATACGCAGTATTTT.

The genes are TRBV9 and TRBJ1-6; D call uncertain. V was clipped by 0 bases and J by 12 bases, with 16 bases between them. Germline values: CDR1 SGDLS, CDR2 YYNGEE. This CDR3 spans 15 amino acids. The CDR3 protein is CASSVGKGPGGPLHF. The CDR3 nucleotides are TGTGCCAGCAGCGTAGGAAAAGGTCCAGGAGGACCCCTCCACTTT.

V usage is TRBV10-2 and J usage is TRBJ2-5; perhaps TRBD2 as D (7 bases). The CDR3 has 16 residues. Trimming stripped 5 bases from V and 1 base from J, with 17 bases between. CDR1 WSHSY and CDR2 SAAADI come from the germline V gene. This chain's CDR3 is CASSPQLGGPQETQYF. The CDR3, as DNA: TGCGCCAGCAGTCCACAGTTGGGGGGGCCCCAAGAGACCCAGTACTTC.

This clone was recorded once. The chain uses TRBV25-1 and TRBJ1-2; D gene uncertain. Germline CDR1 is MGHDK and CDR2 is SYGVNS. The CDR3 has 13 residues. V was cut by 4 bases and J by 8 bases, with 14 bases left in between. Here the CDR3 DNA reads TGTGCCAGCAGTGTGTCCGGGGTGCGGGGCTACACCTTC. Translation gives CASSVSGVRGYTF.

This clone was recorded only once. The rearrangement joins TRBV18 to TRBJ1-5; 7 nucleotides align to TRBD1. The germline CDR1 and CDR2 sequences are KGHSH and LQKENI. The CDR3 extends over 14 amino acids. V was pared by 3 bases and J by 4 bases, with 3 bases of the junction left unmatched. DNA for the CDR3: TGTGCCAGCTCACCGGGACAGCCAAATCAGCCCCAGCATTTT. Translated: CASSPGQPNQPQHF.

The chain recombines TRBV7-2 with TRBJ2-7, with a weak D call TRBD2 (6 bases). CDR1 is SGHTA and CDR2 is FQGNSA in the germline V gene. V was clipped by 3 bases and J by 8 bases, with 14 bases between them. The CDR3 runs 13 residues. CDR3 amino acids: CASSLDLGGKQYF. The CDR3 DNA reads as TGTGCCAGCAGCTTGGACTTGGGGGGAAAGCAGTACTTC. Full variable domain (rest looked up from reference TRBV7-2 and TRBJ2-7): GAGVSQSPSNKVTEKGKDVELRCDPISGHTALYWYRQSLGQGLEFLIYFQGNSAPDKSGLPSDRFSAERTGGSVSTLTIQRTQQEDSAVYLCASSLDLGGKQYFGPGTRLTVT.

This sequence joins TRBV13 and TRBJ2-3; 10 bases align to TRBD2. Germline values: CDR1 PRHDT, CDR2 FYEKMQ (reference sequence). V lost 5 bases and J lost 4; bases outside the gene matches: 12. The CDR3 length is 17 residues. The CDR3, as DNA: TGTGCCAGCAGCCCCCCCTTGAGCGGGGGGGCCCCAGATACGCAGTATTTT. It translates to CASSPPLSGGAPDTQYF.

V and J are TRBV6-1 and TRBJ2-5; 8 bases agree with TRBD1. CDR1 and CDR2 (germline): MNHNS, SASEGT. The CDR3 spans 14 residues. V dropped 5 bases and J dropped 4; count of bases not matched to a gene: 6. The CDR3 nucleotides are TGTGCCAGCAGTCGGACAGGGTGGGGAGAGACCCAGTACTTC. Protein sequence: CASSRTGWGETQYF.

V usage is TRBV19 and J usage is TRBJ1-3; D unclear. V dropped 8 bases and J dropped 0 bases, with 8 bases sitting between them. CDR1 is LNHDA, CDR2 SQIVND, per germline (reference sequence). The CDR3 is 13 residues long. This chain's CDR3 is CASLKNSGNTIYF. The CDR3 DNA follows: TGTGCCAGTTTAAAAAACTCTGGAAACACCATATATTTT.

The chain combines TRBV9 with TRBJ1-1; D may be TRBD1 (6 bases). Trimming cost V 4 bases and J 6 bases, with 13 bases left between them. Germline CDR1 reads SGDLS; CDR2 reads YYNGEE. The CDR3 runs 13 residues. In nucleotides, the CDR3 is TGTGCCAGCAGCCAGGGGTTGGTCGCTGAAGCTTTCTTT. It codes for CASSQGLVAEAFF.

The chain joins TRBV4-2 to TRBJ2-2; TRBD1 matches 10 bases. Looked up from germline, CDR1 is LGHNA and CDR2 is YNFKEQ. V trimming: 4 bases; J trimming: 1 base; junction bases outside the gene matches: 9. CDR3 size: 18 residues. CDR3: CASSLIPGQGLNTGELFF. CDR3 coding DNA: TGTGCCAGCAGCCTTATACCGGGACAGGGGTTGAACACCGGGGAGCTGTTTTTT.

The gene calls are TRBV7-6 and TRBJ2-2, with D perhaps matching TRBD1 (6 bases). Germline V CDR1 and CDR2: SGHVS, FNYEAQ. The CDR3 has 14 residues. Trimming pared 3 bases from V and 7 bases from J, leaving 12 bases between. The CDR3 protein is CASSLAGVYGELFF. The CDR3 bases are TGTGCCAGCAGCTTGGCAGGGGTTTACGGGGAGCTGTTTTTT. Drawing the rest from reference TRBV7-6 and TRBJ2-2, the complete variable domain is GAGVSQSPRYKVTKRGQDVALRCDPISGHVSLYWYRQALGQGPEFLTYFNYEAQQDKSGLPNDRFSAERPEGSISTLTIQRTEQRDSAMYRCASSLAGVYGELFFGEGSRLTVL.